Each of the 29 T cell receptor beta chains below was sequenced from the same sample in a study of cytomegalovirus exposure and HLA in healthy donors. PCR amplification relied on 60 Vbeta primers (plus 13 Jbeta primers). TCRdb's table, derived via immunoSEQ multiplex PCR, lists solely in-frame clones and lacks some. The sample has just over 150,000 clones; 82% are singletons. The sequencing input was PBMCs. These receptors came from a woman between 50 and 59 years old in good health and CMV-seropositive.

The V gene is TRBV5-1, the J gene TRBJ1-1, with a weak D call TRBD1 (5 bases). This CDR3 comprises 13 residues. Germline V gives CDR1 SGHRS, CDR2 YFSETQ. V was trimmed by 2 bases and J by 4 bases, leaving 9 bases between them. Here the CDR3 DNA reads TGCGCCAGCAGCTTATGGGGGGGCACTGAAGCTTTCTTT. Protein: CASSLWGGTEAFF.

The V call is TRBV10-1, the J call TRBJ2-3; 9 nucleotides agree with TRBD2. Germline CDR1 reads WNHNN; CDR2 reads SYGVQD (reference sequence). This CDR3 is 16 amino acids long. Trimming cost V 4 bases and J 1 base; bases outside gene matches: 6. The CDR3 nucleotides read TGCGCCAGCAGTGGGAGGATAGCGGGGGGCACAGATACGCAGTATTTT. Its translation: CASSGRIAGGTDTQYF.

The rearrangement uses TRBV29-1 and TRBJ1-1; a possible D gene is TRBD1 (5 bases). Germline-derived CDR1 and CDR2 are SQVTM and ANQGSEA. The V end was cut by 6 bases, the J end by 0 bases, with 17 bases between. The CDR3 runs to 15 residues. DNA for the CDR3: TGCAGCGTCCCTAGTAGGGGTATCATGAACACTGAAGCTTTCTTT. Protein: CSVPSRGIMNTEAFF.

The rearrangement joins TRBV6-1 to TRBJ2-3; possibly TRBD2 for D (6 bases). Germline V gives CDR1 MNHNS, CDR2 SASEGT. V was shortened by 1 base and J by 0 bases, with 11 bases between the two germline ends. This CDR3 is built from 16 residues. CDR3 sequence (DNA): TGTGCCAGCAGTGAAGAGGTGGGACTGAGCACAGATACGCAGTATTTT. Translating gives CASSEEVGLSTDTQYF.

This clone was observed a few times. The sample contains more than one DNA sequence encoding this CDR3. The genes are TRBV19 and TRBJ2-7, with 7 bases that match TRBD2. V trimming: 1 base; J trimming: 7 bases; junction bases outside the gene matches: 4. Germline V gene sequence: CDR1 LNHDA, CDR2 SQIVND (reference sequence). The CDR3 runs 13 residues. The CDR3 nucleotides read TGTGCCAGTAGTATAGCCCCGCGGGGGGAGCAGTACTTC. Amino acid sequence: CASSIAPRGEQYF.

The chain has TRBV30 and TRBJ2-2, with a tentative D call TRBD2 (7 bases). Germline V gene lookup returns CDR1 GTSNPN and CDR2 SVGIG (reference sequence). This CDR3 spans 15 amino acids. Trimming shortened V by 4 bases and J by 6 bases, and 18 bases separated the two germline ends. CDR3 in amino acids: CAWTPGQGRAGELFF. DNA for the CDR3: TGTGCCTGGACACCAGGCCAGGGGAGGGCCGGGGAGCTGTTTTTT.

J is TRBJ2-7 and V is TRBV6-5, with a weak D call TRBD2 (5 bases). Trimming removed 6 bases at V and 6 bases at J, with 18 bases between. Germline-derived CDR1 and CDR2 are MNHEY and SVGAGI. The CDR3 length is 14 residues. CDR3 loop: CASRPAGSRREQYF. The CDR3, as DNA: TGTGCCAGCAGGCCCGCGGGCAGCAGGCGCGAGCAGTACTTC.

The chain employs TRBV28 and TRBJ1-3, with TRBD1 identical over 7 bases. Germline loops: CDR1 MDHEN, CDR2 SYDVKM. This CDR3 is built from 16 residues. Unmatched junction bases numbered 9, after V lost 7 bases and J lost 0 bases. CDR3 in amino acids: CASIKSRDSSGNTIYF. In DNA, the CDR3 is TGTGCCAGCATTAAGTCACGGGACAGCTCTGGAAACACCATATATTTT.

The chain joins TRBV6-4 to TRBJ1-6; weak D call: TRBD1 (5 bases). The length of the CDR3 is 15 residues. Trimming took off 0 bases at V and 7 bases at J, with 10 bases between the two ends. From germline, CDR1 is MRHNA and CDR2 SNTAGT. The CDR3 DNA reads TGTGCCAGCAGTGACTCCGGGGCGGGGAATTCACCCCTCCACTTT. Protein sequence: CASSDSGAGNSPLHF.

The gene calls are TRBV9 and TRBJ1-1; 7 bases are shared with TRBD1. J lost 2 bases, V lost 0 bases, and 1 base had no gene match. The CDR3 contains 14 residues. Per the germline V gene, CDR1 is SGDLS and CDR2 is YYNGEE. CDR3 sequence (DNA): TGTGCCAGCAGCGTAGAGGGGGCTAACACTGAAGCTTTCTTT. This translates into CASSVEGANTEAFF.

The chain joins TRBV2 to TRBJ1-4; a weak D match, TRBD1 (5 bases). The length of the CDR3 is 14 residues. Germline V gives CDR1 SNHLY, CDR2 FYNNEI. Between the trimmed V and J ends, which lost 3 bases and 0 bases, there was a span of 5 bases. The CDR3 DNA follows: TGTGCCAGCAGTGAGGACACAACTAATGAAAAACTGTTTTTT. Its translation: CASSEDTTNEKLFF.

The CDR3 here is CASRDSARQETQYF. The CDR3 coding sequence is TGTGCCAGCAGGGACTCAGCGCGCCAAGAGACCCAGTACTTC. The rearrangement joins TRBV2 to TRBJ2-5; D may be TRBD2 (5 bases). Germline loops: CDR1 SNHLY, CDR2 FYNNEI. The V end lost 6 bases, the J end lost 1 base, and 12 bases lay between the germline ends. The CDR3 consists of 14 residues.

The rearrangement joins TRBV4-3 to TRBJ1-5; unclear D gene. Germline assignment: CDR1 LGHNA and CDR2 YSLEER. The V end lost 1 base, the J end lost 4 bases, and 11 bases lay between the germline ends. The CDR3 length is 15 residues. CDR3 in amino acids: CASSQVWQDNQPQHF. DNA for the CDR3: TGCGCCAGCAGCCAAGTTTGGCAGGATAATCAGCCCCAGCATTTT.

Notes on this clone: One junction end disagrees with the germline gene, perhaps due to a read error. The chain couples TRBV19 to TRBJ1-6; TRBD1 matches 8 bases. This CDR3 is 16 amino acids long. The germline gives CDR1 LNHDA, CDR2 SQIVND (reference sequence). CDR3 loop: CASSKGGTGQNSPLYF. For the CDR3, the DNA is TGTGCCAGTAGTAAAGGGGGGACAGGTCAGAATTCACCCCTCTACTTT.

This rearrangement joins TRBV7-2 to TRBJ1-2; tentative D call: TRBD1 (6 bases). CDR1 and CDR2 from the germline V gene are SGHTA and FQGNSA. V was cut by 4 bases and J by 4 bases, with 10 bases left in between. This CDR3 is built from 13 residues. The CDR3 is CASSSGDGYGYTF. The CDR3 nucleotides are TGTGCCAGCAGCTCAGGGGACGGCTATGGCTACACCTTC.

This clone occurred a few times. This CDR3 is CASRDKNTGELFF. CDR3 sequence (DNA): TGTGCCAGCAGGGACAAGAACACCGGGGAGCTGTTTTTT. The chain couples TRBV6-5 to TRBJ2-2; D is possibly TRBD1 (5 bases). The CDR3 contains 13 residues. Deletions cut 6 bases from V and 1 base from J, with 6 bases between. Germline loops: CDR1 MNHEY, CDR2 SVGAGI.

The chain employs TRBV6-5 and TRBJ2-7; 7 nucleotides agree with TRBD1. The CDR3 is 14 amino acids. J lost 3 bases, V lost 6 bases, and 8 bases had no gene match. Germline CDR1 reads MNHEY; CDR2 reads SVGAGI. The CDR3 nucleotides are TGTGCCAGCAGCCGCCAGGGGGTTAACTACGAGCAGTACTTC. This codes for CASSRQGVNYEQYF.

CDR3 nucleotides: TGCGCCAGCAGCTTGGAACAGTACACCGGGGAGCTGTTTTTT. Its translation is CASSLEQYTGELFF. The chain uses TRBV5-1 and TRBJ2-2; D remains unclear. The CDR3 runs to 14 residues. The germline CDR1 and CDR2 sequences are SGHRS and YFSETQ. With 0 bases removed from V and 3 bases from J, the gap between germline ends came to 6 bases.

In this sample, this clone turned up many times. The J gene is TRBJ1-3, the V gene TRBV6-6; 8 nucleotides match TRBD1. This CDR3 is 15 amino acids long. Germline-derived CDR1 and CDR2 are MNHNY and SVGAGI (reference sequence). V lost 6 bases and J lost 2; bases outside the gene matches: 6. This CDR3 reads CASREDRGPGNTIYF. The CDR3 DNA follows: TGTGCCAGCAGGGAAGACAGGGGACCTGGAAACACCATATATTTT.

The V call is TRBV6-5, the J call TRBJ2-3; a weak D match, TRBD2 (7 bases). The CDR3 loop spans 14 amino acids. The germline CDR1 and CDR2 sequences are MNHEY and SVGAGI. The ends were cut back, 2 bases at V and 2 bases at J, with 8 bases in the middle. CDR3 nucleotide sequence: TGTGCCAGCAGTTACGGGGGGGCCACAGATACGCAGTATTTT. This translates into CASSYGGATDTQYF.

Here the CDR3 DNA reads TGTGCCAGCAGCTGGACAGGCTCCTATGGCTACACCTTC. It translates to CASSWTGSYGYTF. The chain is built from TRBV5-4 and TRBJ1-2; 7 bases fit TRBD1. V lost 3 bases, J lost 4 bases, and 3 bases stayed unmatched. The germline V gene has CDR1 SGHNT and CDR2 YYREEE (reference sequence). This CDR3 has 13 residues.

This chain connects TRBV7-8 to TRBJ1-4; D not resolved. The CDR3 totals 14 residues. CDR1 is SGHVS, CDR2 FQNEAQ, per germline. The germline V and J ends were trimmed by 3 bases and 2 bases, with 7 bases remaining between them. CDR3 DNA sequence: TGTGCCAGCAGCTTGAGGGAGACTAATGAAAAACTGTTTTTT. It codes for CASSLRETNEKLFF.

This rearrangement joins TRBV7-2 to TRBJ1-5; D perhaps matches TRBD1 (5 bases). V lost 1 base, J lost 4 bases, and 11 bases lay in between. CDR1 SGHTA and CDR2 FQGNSA come from the germline V gene. The length of the CDR3 is 15 residues. CDR3 sequence reads: CASSLGQGYNQPQHF. The CDR3 DNA reads as TGTGCCAGCAGCTTAGGGCAGGGTTATAATCAGCCCCAGCATTTT.

This clone was counted a few times. The V call is TRBV28, the J call TRBJ2-5; D unclear. With 6 bases removed from V and 3 bases from J, the gap between germline ends came to 8 bases. The germline CDR1 and CDR2 sequences are MDHEN and SYDVKM. This CDR3 contains 12 residues. DNA of the CDR3: TGTGCCAGCAGGCGGCGCGAAGAGACCCAGTACTTC. Its translation: CASRRREETQYF.

In its sample, this clone was seen a few times. V usage is TRBV5-6 and J usage is TRBJ2-1; D call uncertain. CDR1 and CDR2 (germline): SGHDT, YYEEEE. V shed 6 bases and J shed 2 bases, with 9 bases lying between them. The CDR3 consists of 13 residues. The CDR3 protein is CASNPYAYNEQFF. Written as DNA, the CDR3 is TGTGCCAGCAACCCCTACGCCTACAATGAGCAGTTCTTC.

The chain is built from TRBV6-1 and TRBJ2-7; TRBD1 matches at 7 bases. This CDR3 region has 14 residues. V shed 7 bases and J 4 bases; nucleotides not matched to a gene: 10. Germline V lookup: CDR1 MNHNS, CDR2 SASEGT. The CDR3 DNA reads TGTGCCAGCAACCAAAGGGGGACAGCTTACGAGCAGTACTTC. Protein: CASNQRGTAYEQYF.

The rearrangement uses TRBV15 and TRBJ1-4; 9 bases line up with TRBD1. Germline loops: CDR1 LNHNV, CDR2 YYDKDF (reference sequence). CDR3 length: 15 amino acids. With V trimmed by 0 bases and J by 8 bases, 4 bases remained unmatched. In nucleotides, the CDR3 is TGTGCCACCAGCAGAGAAGGGACAGGGCGGGAAAAACTGTTTTTT. Translating gives CATSREGTGREKLFF.

The chain couples TRBV7-2 to TRBJ2-1; 9 bases are shared with TRBD1. Germline V CDR1 and CDR2: SGHTA, FQGNSA. The CDR3 is 14 residues long. J was trimmed by 6 bases and V by 5 bases; bases with no gene match: 5. CDR3 loop: CASSLGQGSNEQFF. CDR3 nucleotides: TGTGCCAGCAGCCTGGGACAGGGAAGCAATGAGCAGTTCTTC. The variable domain in full, with the rest retrieved from reference TRBV7-2 and TRBJ2-1, is GAGVSQSPSNKVTEKGKDVELRCDPISGHTALYWYRQSLGQGLEFLIYFQGNSAPDKSGLPSDRFSAERTGGSVSTLTIQRTQQEDSAVYLCASSLGQGSNEQFFGPGTRLTVL.

The CDR3 region is CAISEAGSTYGYTF. CDR3 coding DNA: TGTGCCATCAGTGAGGCAGGGTCCACCTATGGCTACACCTTC. This chain links TRBV10-3 with TRBJ1-2, with a tentative D call TRBD1 (5 bases). Germline lookup yields CDR1 ENHRY and CDR2 SYGVKD. The V end lost 2 bases, the J end lost 4 bases, and 11 bases lay between the germline ends. The CDR3 is 14 amino acids.